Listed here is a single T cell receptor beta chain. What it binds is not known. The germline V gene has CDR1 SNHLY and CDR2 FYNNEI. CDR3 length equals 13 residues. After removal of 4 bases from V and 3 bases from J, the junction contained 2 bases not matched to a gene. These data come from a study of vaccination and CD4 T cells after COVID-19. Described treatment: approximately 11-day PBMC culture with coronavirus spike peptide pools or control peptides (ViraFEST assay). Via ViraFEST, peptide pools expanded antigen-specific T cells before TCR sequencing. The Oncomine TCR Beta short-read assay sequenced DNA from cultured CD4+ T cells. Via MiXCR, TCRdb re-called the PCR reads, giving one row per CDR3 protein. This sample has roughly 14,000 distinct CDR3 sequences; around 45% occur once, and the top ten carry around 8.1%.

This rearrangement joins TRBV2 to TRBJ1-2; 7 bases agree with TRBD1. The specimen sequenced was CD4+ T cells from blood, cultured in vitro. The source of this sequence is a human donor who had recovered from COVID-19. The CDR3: CASSGQGDYGYTF. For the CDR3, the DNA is TGTGCCAGCAGTGGGCAGGGGGACTATGGCTACACCTTC.